The 31 T cell receptor beta chains in this list originate from one sample, sequenced in a study of T cell responses to AZD1222 COVID-19 vaccine. The table came from immunoSEQ multiplex PCR; TCRdb's copy has only in-frame clones and leaves some out. The table lists about 220,000 clones, approximately 94% of them singletons, with approximately 1% in the top ten. The sequencing here drew on peripheral blood, taken on day 0 of MenACWY control vaccination. These receptors came from an adult in good health.

The chain couples TRBV12-3 or TRBV12-4 to TRBJ1-2; D might be TRBD1 (6 bases). Trimming took off 7 bases at V and 2 bases at J, with 11 bases between the two ends. This CDR3 is built from 13 residues. Here the CDR3 reads CASTRDTNYGYTF. CDR3 sequence (DNA): TGTGCCAGCACGAGGGACACGAACTATGGCTACACCTTC.

V gene TRBV6-5 combines with J gene TRBJ1-5, with 7 bases identical to TRBD1. Germline V CDR1 and CDR2: MNHEY, SVGAGI. V lost 4 bases, J lost 6 bases, and 6 bases stayed unmatched. The CDR3 sequence is 14 residues long. This CDR3 is CASSSGQITQPQHF. CDR3 DNA: TGTGCCAGCAGTTCGGGACAGATTACTCAGCCCCAGCATTTT.

The rearrangement joins TRBV5-1 to TRBJ1-4; D is perhaps TRBD1 (5 bases). Trimming shortened V by 4 bases and J by 7 bases, and 14 bases separated the two germline ends. Germline CDR1 SGHRS, CDR2 YFSETQ. The CDR3 contains 14 residues. The CDR3 DNA reads as TGCGCCAGCAGCCAGGACACGGTAGTTGAAAAACTGTTTTTT. It codes for CASSQDTVVEKLFF.

The rearrangement links TRBV10-3 to TRBJ2-7, with 13 positions matching TRBD2. CDR3 length: 13 residues. From germline, CDR1 is ENHRY and CDR2 SYGVKD. V lost 8 bases, J lost 7 bases, and 5 bases stayed unmatched. In nucleotides, the CDR3 is TGTGCCATCTTGACTAGCGGGGGGCGGGAGCAGTACTTC. Its protein product is CAILTSGGREQYF.

The V and J genes are TRBV28 and TRBJ2-7; 14 bases are shared with TRBD2. V lost 6 bases and J lost 4; bases outside the gene matches: 5. CDR3 length: 15 amino acids. From germline, CDR1 is MDHEN and CDR2 SYDVKM. In DNA form, the CDR3 reads TGTGCCAGCAGGACCGGGACTAGCGGGGGTTACGAGCAGTACTTC. It specifies CASRTGTSGGYEQYF.

The J gene is TRBJ1-3, the V gene TRBV3-1 (or the pseudogene TRBV3-2); TRBD1 is a possible D gene (6 bases). Trimming left V 5 bases short and J 6 bases short, with 14 bases between. Germline V gene lookup returns CDR1 LGHDT and CDR2 YNNKEL (reference sequence). This CDR3 is 14 amino acids long. CDR3 residues: CASSMTGRENTIYF. DNA of the CDR3: TGTGCCAGCAGCATGACAGGAAGGGAAAACACCATATATTTT.

The gene calls are TRBV4-2 and TRBJ1-1; perhaps TRBD1 as D (5 bases). Germline lookup yields CDR1 LGHNA and CDR2 YNFKEQ. V was trimmed by 4 bases and J by 4 bases, leaving 10 bases between them. The length of the CDR3 is 13 residues. CDR3 nucleotide sequence: TGTGCCAGCAGCCGACCTGGGGGCACTGAAGCTTTCTTT. Translating gives CASSRPGGTEAFF.

CDR3 nucleotides: TGCGCCAGCAGCTTGACAGGGGGAGAGACCCAGTACTTC. Residues: CASSLTGGETQYF. The chain employs TRBV5-1 and TRBJ2-5; the match to TRBD1 covers 8 bases. CDR1 and CDR2 (germline): SGHRS, YFSETQ. The CDR3 loop spans 13 amino acids. Unmatched junction bases numbered 0, after V lost 1 base and J lost 4 bases.

The chain links TRBV25-1 to TRBJ2-7; D is tentatively TRBD1 or TRBD2 (5 bases each). Germline V gene data show CDR1 as MGHDK and CDR2 as SYGVNS. CDR3 size: 13 residues. V was cut by 7 bases and J by 2 bases, with 12 bases left in between. DNA for the CDR3: TGTGCCAGCACTGGGGGACGGACCTACGAGCAGTACTTC. It codes for CASTGGRTYEQYF.

CDR3 residues: CASSFRSQAPGYTF. Written as DNA, the CDR3 is TGTGCCAGCAGCTTCAGATCCCAAGCCCCTGGCTACACCTTC. The genes are TRBV7-2 and TRBJ1-2; D not certain. Trimming removed 3 bases from V and 7 bases from J, with 15 bases in between. The CDR3 sequence is 14 residues long. CDR1 is SGHTA, CDR2 FQGNSA, per germline.

This chain connects TRBV5-6 to TRBJ2-3; D is uncertain. Trimming stripped 4 bases from V and 3 bases from J, with 9 bases between. Germline CDR1 SGHDT, CDR2 YYEEEE. The CDR3 runs to 13 residues. The CDR3 sequence: CASSTPNTDTQYF. The CDR3, as DNA: TGTGCCAGCAGCACCCCGAATACAGATACGCAGTATTTT.

The gene calls are TRBV7-2 and TRBJ1-3; D is possibly TRBD1 (6 bases). With 5 bases removed from V and 11 bases from J, the gap between germline ends came to 16 bases. The CDR3 consists of 13 residues. CDR1 is SGHTA and CDR2 is FQGNSA in the germline V gene. CDR3 residues: CASSPRQVRAIYF. CDR3 DNA: TGTGCCAGCAGCCCGAGACAGGTTCGGGCCATATATTTT.

This chain connects TRBV19 to TRBJ1-3; D is possibly TRBD1 (5 bases). Germline values: CDR1 LNHDA, CDR2 SQIVND (reference sequence). V lost 5 bases to trimming and J lost 2 bases, with 16 bases between them. CDR3 length: 16 amino acids. The chain's CDR3 is CASSLGRVKTGNTIYF. CDR3 coding DNA: TGTGCCAGTAGTCTTGGCAGGGTGAAGACTGGAAACACCATATATTTT.

For this clone: Other DNA sequences in this specimen translate into the identical CDR3. The chain combines TRBV3-1 (or the pseudogene TRBV3-2) with TRBJ1-1; D unclear. Per germline, CDR1 LGHDT and CDR2 YNNKEL (reference sequence). Deletions cut 1 base from V and 0 bases from J, with 6 bases between. The CDR3 consists of 14 residues. The CDR3 region has the DNA TGTGCCAGCAGCCAAGGCCAGATGAACACTGAAGCTTTCTTT. It yields the protein CASSQGQMNTEAFF.

This clone was counted a single time. The rearrangement links TRBV19 to TRBJ2-5, with a weak D call TRBD1 (7 bases). The CDR3 consists of 15 residues. Looked up from germline, CDR1 is LNHDA and CDR2 is SQIVND (reference sequence). The V end lost 3 bases, the J end lost 2 bases, and 13 bases lay between the germline ends. In nucleotides, the CDR3 is TGTGCCAGTAGTATTCCAGGGGGGTCGCAAGAGACCCAGTACTTC. Its translation: CASSIPGGSQETQYF.

The chain joins TRBV18 to TRBJ1-1, with 12 nucleotides matching TRBD1. This CDR3 comprises 16 residues. Germline CDR1 and CDR2: KGHSH and LQKENI. With 3 bases clipped from V and 2 bases from J, the junction kept 4 bases outside the gene matches. The CDR3 nucleotides read TGTGCCAGCTCACCGGGGACAGGGGGCGGAAACACTGAAGCTTTCTTT. This translates into CASSPGTGGGNTEAFF.

This chain joins TRBV9 and TRBJ1-3; no firm D call. Trimming stripped 5 bases from V and 8 bases from J, with 11 bases between. Germline loops: CDR1 SGDLS, CDR2 YYNGEE. The CDR3 spans 12 residues. The DNA of the CDR3 is TGTGCCAGCAGTGAGGGTGGGTACACCATATATTTT. It encodes CASSEGGYTIYF.

V gene TRBV6-6 combines with J gene TRBJ1-5; no reliable D call. CDR3 length: 14 amino acids. V dropped 6 bases and J dropped 2 bases, with 11 bases sitting between them. Germline V gene data show CDR1 as MNHNY and CDR2 as SVGAGI (reference sequence). The CDR3 loop is CASSLGHRNQPQHF. The CDR3, as DNA: TGTGCCAGCAGCCTCGGTCACCGCAATCAGCCCCAGCATTTT.

Only a few counts were recorded for this clone. The chain has TRBV3-1 (or the pseudogene TRBV3-2) and TRBJ1-2; a possible D gene is TRBD1 (6 bases). The CDR3 is made up of 12 amino acids. Between the trimmed V and J ends, which lost 5 bases and 2 bases, there was a span of 6 bases. Germline loops: CDR1 LGHDT, CDR2 YNNKEL (reference sequence). In DNA form, the CDR3 reads TGTGCCAGCAGCGGGACAAACTATGGCTACACCTTC. Its translation: CASSGTNYGYTF.

The V call is TRBV18, the J call TRBJ1-5; D is perhaps TRBD1 (5 bases). Trimming stripped 5 bases from V and 8 bases from J, with 22 bases between. Germline-derived CDR1 and CDR2 are KGHSH and LQKENI. The CDR3 consists of 16 residues. The CDR3 DNA reads as TGTGCCAGCTCAACTGCCACAGGAACCGTACCTAAGCCCCAGCATTTT. Protein: CASSTATGTVPKPQHF. The full variable domain, in which reference TRBV18 and TRBJ1-5 provide the parts outside the CDR3, is NAGVMQNPRHLVRRRGQEARLRCSPMKGHSHVYWYRQLPEEGLKFMVYLQKENIIDESGMPKERFSAEFPKEGPSILRIQQVVRGDSAAYFCASSTATGTVPKPQHFGDGTRLSIL.

This rearrangement joins TRBV5-1 to TRBJ1-1, with 8 bases identical to TRBD1. CDR1 and CDR2 from the germline V gene are SGHRS and YFSETQ. This CDR3 contains 17 residues. The V gene end was trimmed by 0 bases and the J gene end by 1 base; junction bases not matched to a gene: 8. The CDR3, as DNA: TGCGCCAGCAGCTTGGTTAGGTCAGGGGGCCCGAACACTGAAGCTTTCTTT. Protein product: CASSLVRSGGPNTEAFF. The variable domain in full, completed from reference TRBV5-1 and TRBJ1-1, reads KAGVTQTPRYLIKTRGQQVTLSCSPISGHRSVSWYQQTPGQGLQFLFEYFSETQRNKGNFPGRFSGRQFSNSRSEMNVSTLELGDSALYLCASSLVRSGGPNTEAFFGQGTRLTVV.

The chain employs TRBV4-1 and TRBJ2-1, with D hard to call. Between the trimmed V and J ends, which lost 1 base and 1 base, there was a span of 5 bases. The CDR3 sequence is 14 residues long. Germline V lookup: CDR1 MGHRA, CDR2 YSYEKL. CDR3 DNA sequence: TGCGCCAGCAGCCAAGGGGAATCCTACAATGAGCAGTTCTTC. Translated: CASSQGESYNEQFF.

The chain has TRBV15 and TRBJ1-1; the D is unclear. The CDR3 has 14 amino acids. CDR1 and CDR2 from the germline V gene are LNHNV and YYDKDF (reference sequence). The V end lost 4 bases, the J end lost 3 bases, and 12 bases lay between the germline ends. The CDR3 region has the DNA TGTGCCACCAGCAAAGACCCAACAGACACTGAAGCTTTCTTT. It yields the protein CATSKDPTDTEAFF.

The rearrangement links TRBV18 to TRBJ1-6, with unresolved D. The CDR3 runs to 13 residues. CDR1 is KGHSH, CDR2 LQKENI, per germline. Deletions cut 6 bases from V and 11 bases from J, with 14 bases between. DNA of the CDR3: TGTGCCAGCTCCCCCCCAGGCGTTGCACCCCTCCACTTT. It translates to CASSPPGVAPLHF. The variable domain in full, with the rest retrieved from reference TRBV18 and TRBJ1-6, is NAGVMQNPRHLVRRRGQEARLRCSPMKGHSHVYWYRQLPEEGLKFMVYLQKENIIDESGMPKERFSAEFPKEGPSILRIQQVVRGDSAAYFCASSPPGVAPLHFGNGTRLTVT.

V gene TRBV19 combines with J gene TRBJ2-7, with 13 positions matching TRBD2. Per germline, CDR1 LNHDA and CDR2 SQIVND (reference sequence). V lost 7 bases and J lost 7; bases outside the gene matches: 13. This CDR3 is built from 16 residues. CDR3: CASTPTGGLAGFEQYF. In DNA, the CDR3 is TGTGCCAGTACCCCAACCGGGGGACTAGCGGGGTTTGAGCAGTACTTC.

V and J are TRBV29-1 and TRBJ2-7; D is tentatively TRBD1 or TRBD2 (5 bases each). The CDR3 consists of 15 residues. Germline CDR1 SQVTM, CDR2 ANQGSEA. Trimming removed 6 bases at V and 0 bases at J, with 18 bases between. The CDR3 coding sequence is TGCAGCGTGGAATTGGGACGAACTCGCTCCTACGAGCAGTACTTC. It translates to CSVELGRTRSYEQYF.

V and J are TRBV15 and TRBJ2-5, with no clear D. Germline values: CDR1 LNHNV, CDR2 YYDKDF (reference sequence). Between the trimmed V and J ends, which lost 3 bases and 5 bases, there was a span of 16 bases. The CDR3 runs 15 residues. The CDR3 DNA reads TGTGCCACCAGCAGCCCCAGTGGCTCCGGGGAGACCCAGTACTTC. Its protein is CATSSPSGSGETQYF.

The chain has TRBV6-5 and TRBJ1-5, with D possibly being TRBD1 (6 bases). V dropped 5 bases and J dropped 6 bases, with 14 bases sitting between them. In germline, CDR1 is MNHEY, CDR2 SVGAGI. This CDR3 is 14 amino acids long. CDR3 region: CASSRQELSQPQHF. CDR3 DNA sequence: TGTGCCAGCAGTCGACAGGAATTGAGTCAGCCCCAGCATTTT.

Notes on this clone: Other DNA sequences in this specimen translate into the identical CDR3. The rearrangement links TRBV7-9 to TRBJ2-7; no firm D call. The CDR3 loop spans 15 amino acids. CDR1 is SEHNR, CDR2 FQNEAQ, per germline (reference sequence). With 1 base removed from V and 6 bases from J, the gap between germline ends came to 16 bases. CDR3 nucleotide sequence: TGTGCCAGCAGCTTAGGAGTCGGGCCCCAGAGCGAGCAGTACTTC. It codes for CASSLGVGPQSEQYF.

CDR3: CASSGVGGADGYTF. Here the CDR3 DNA reads TGTGCCAGCAGCGGGGTCGGGGGGGCTGATGGCTACACCTTC. This sequence joins TRBV7-2 and TRBJ1-2; possible D gene TRBD1, 6 bases. V lost 5 bases to trimming and J lost 6 bases, with 16 bases between them. CDR3 length equals 14 residues. CDR1 and CDR2 (germline): SGHTA, FQGNSA.

This chain links TRBV7-9 with TRBJ1-1, with 10 bases lining up with TRBD1. J gave up 5 bases and V 0 bases, and 3 bases lay outside the gene matches. From germline, CDR1 is SEHNR and CDR2 FQNEAQ (reference sequence). The CDR3 consists of 15 residues. Written as DNA, the CDR3 is TGTGCCAGCAGCTTAGCGGGGGACAGGGGAACTGAAGCTTTCTTT. This sequence encodes CASSLAGDRGTEAFF.